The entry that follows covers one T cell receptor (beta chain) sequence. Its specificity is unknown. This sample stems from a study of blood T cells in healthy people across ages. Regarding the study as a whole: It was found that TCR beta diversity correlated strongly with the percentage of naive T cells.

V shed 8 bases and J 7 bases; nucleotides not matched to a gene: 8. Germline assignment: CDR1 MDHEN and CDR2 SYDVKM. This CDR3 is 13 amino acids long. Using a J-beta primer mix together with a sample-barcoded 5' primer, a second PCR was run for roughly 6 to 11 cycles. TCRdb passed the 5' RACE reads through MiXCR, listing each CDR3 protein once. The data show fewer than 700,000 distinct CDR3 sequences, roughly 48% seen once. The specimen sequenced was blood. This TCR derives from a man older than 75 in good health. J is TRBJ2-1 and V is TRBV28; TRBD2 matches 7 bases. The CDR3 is CASDPAGPNEQFF. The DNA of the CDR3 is TGTGCCAGCGACCCAGCGGGACCGAATGAGCAGTTCTTC.